The next 10 T cell receptor beta chains were all read from a single sample in a study of blood T cell repertoires in COVID-19. Profiling relied on immunoSEQ multiplex PCR, and the TCRdb table lists in-frame clones only, not all of them. The sample includes approximately 200,000 clones, approximately 84% of them seen just once. Sequences were obtained from peripheral blood. These receptors were obtained from a middle-aged man with active or convalescent COVID-19.

The V gene is TRBV2, the J gene TRBJ1-2; D gene ambiguous. From germline, CDR1 is SNHLY and CDR2 FYNNEI. Trimming cost V 6 bases and J 4 bases, with 12 bases left between them. The CDR3 extends over 13 amino acids. The CDR3 loop is CASSPDTFYGYTF. DNA for the CDR3: TGTGCCAGCAGCCCCGACACCTTCTATGGCTACACCTTC.

The chain combines TRBV28 with TRBJ2-1; 7 positions match TRBD2. CDR1 is MDHEN, CDR2 SYDVKM, per germline. The CDR3 is 14 residues long. V shed 6 bases and J 7 bases; nucleotides not matched to a gene: 9. As DNA, the CDR3 is TGTGCCAGCAGGGAGCTAGCGGAGGCAAATGAGCAGTTCTTC. Its protein product is CASRELAEANEQFF.

This chain uses TRBV10-3 with TRBJ2-5; D perhaps matches TRBD1 (6 bases). Per germline, CDR1 ENHRY and CDR2 SYGVKD. Trimming pared 1 base from V and 2 bases from J, leaving 14 bases between. The CDR3 consists of 16 residues. The CDR3 protein is CAISEFGTIGQETQYF. The CDR3 coding sequence is TGTGCCATCAGTGAGTTTGGGACAATCGGACAAGAGACCCAGTACTTC.

The gene calls are TRBV14 and TRBJ2-2, with 11 bases aligning to TRBD1. Trimming took 3 bases from V and 5 from J; bases not matched to a gene: 5. The germline CDR1 and CDR2 sequences are SGHDN and FVKESK. This CDR3 contains 16 residues. Here the CDR3 DNA reads TGTGCCAGCAGCCATTGGACAGGGGGCGCGACCGGGGAGCTGTTTTTT. It is translated as CASSHWTGGATGELFF. Full variable domain (rest looked up from reference TRBV14 and TRBJ2-2): EAGVTQFPSHSVIEKGQTVTLRCDPISGHDNLYWYRRVMGKEIKFLLHFVKESKQDESGMPNNRFLAERTGGTYSTLKVQPAELEDSGVYFCASSHWTGGATGELFFGEGSRLTVL.

The CDR3 protein is CASSYWDTGASIEAFF. As DNA, the CDR3 is TGTGCCAGCAGTTATTGGGATACAGGGGCGTCAATTGAAGCTTTCTTT. The chain uses TRBV6-2 or TRBV6-3 and TRBJ1-1; 7 nucleotides line up with TRBD1. Germline V gives CDR1 MNHEY, CDR2 SVGEGT. This CDR3 has 16 amino acids. Trimming took 3 bases from V and 7 from J; bases not matched to a gene: 14.

This clone occurred once. V is TRBV2 and J is TRBJ1-1; perhaps TRBD1 as D (6 bases). The germline CDR1 and CDR2 sequences are SNHLY and FYNNEI. The length of the CDR3 is 15 residues. V lost 4 bases and J lost 1, with 13 bases in between. The CDR3 nucleotides read TGTGCCAGCAGTGTCCTAGGGGGGGGGAACACTGAAGCTTTCTTT. Translating it yields CASSVLGGGNTEAFF.

The rearrangement uses TRBV2 and TRBJ1-1; 7 bases fit TRBD1. The CDR3 spans 13 residues. Per germline, CDR1 SNHLY and CDR2 FYNNEI. The V and J ends lost 4 bases and 3 bases, in that order; junction bases with no gene match: 2. The CDR3 nucleotides are TGTGCCAGCAGTGTTGACAGGGACACTGAAGCTTTCTTT. The encoded protein is CASSVDRDTEAFF. Drawing the rest from reference TRBV2 and TRBJ1-1, the complete variable domain is EPEVTQTPSHQVTQMGQEVILRCVPISNHLYFYWYRQILGQKVEFLVSFYNNEISEKSEIFDDQFSVERPDGSNFTLKIRSTKLEDSAMYFCASSVDRDTEAFFGQGTRLTVV.

The genes are TRBV28 and TRBJ2-2; 8 bases align to TRBD1. J was trimmed by 7 bases and V by 6 bases; bases with no gene match: 10. The CDR3 loop spans 15 amino acids. Germline CDR1 MDHEN, CDR2 SYDVKM. The DNA for the CDR3 is TGTGCCAGCAGCAACGACGACAGGGGAGGCGGGGAGCTGTTTTTT. It is translated as CASSNDDRGGGELFF.

This sequence joins TRBV4-1 and TRBJ2-3; D gene ambiguous. In germline, CDR1 is MGHRA, CDR2 YSYEKL. The germline V and J ends were trimmed by 4 bases and 5 bases, with 7 bases remaining between them. The length of the CDR3 is 12 residues. CDR3: CASSPGGDTQYF. The CDR3 DNA sequence: TGCGCCAGCAGCCCCGGCGGAGATACGCAGTATTTT.

V gene TRBV6-5 combines with J gene TRBJ1-2; 8 bases agree with TRBD1. The germline V gene encodes CDR1 MNHEY and CDR2 SVGAGI. The CDR3 consists of 13 residues. The trim removed 5 bases at V and 8 bases at J, leaving 7 bases unmatched. CDR3 region: CASSLDRGAGYTF. CDR3 DNA: TGTGCCAGCAGTCTCGACAGGGGAGCAGGCTACACCTTC.